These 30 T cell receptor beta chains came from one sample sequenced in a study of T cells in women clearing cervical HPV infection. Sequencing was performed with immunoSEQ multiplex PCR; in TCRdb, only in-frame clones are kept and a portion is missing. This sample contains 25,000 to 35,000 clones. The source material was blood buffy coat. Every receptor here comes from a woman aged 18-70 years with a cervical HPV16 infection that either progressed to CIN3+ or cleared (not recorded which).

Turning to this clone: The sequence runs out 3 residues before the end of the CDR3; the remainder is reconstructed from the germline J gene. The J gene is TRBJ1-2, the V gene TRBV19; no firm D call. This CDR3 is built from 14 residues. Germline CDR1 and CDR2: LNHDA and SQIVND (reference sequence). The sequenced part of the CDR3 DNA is TGTGCCAGTAGTAAAGTAGTTTCCTCCTACGAC. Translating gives CASSKVVSSYD. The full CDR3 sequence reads CASSKVVSSYDYTF.

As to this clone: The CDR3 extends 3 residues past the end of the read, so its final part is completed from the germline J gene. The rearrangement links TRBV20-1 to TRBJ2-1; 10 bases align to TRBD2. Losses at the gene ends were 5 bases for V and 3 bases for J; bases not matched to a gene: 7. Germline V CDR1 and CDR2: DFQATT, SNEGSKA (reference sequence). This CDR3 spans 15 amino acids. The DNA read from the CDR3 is TGCAGTGCTGGGGCTAGCGGGAGATACTACAATGAG. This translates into CSAGASGRYYNE. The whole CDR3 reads CSAGASGRYYNEQFF.

The covered CDR3 bases are TGTGCCAGCGGGAGGGGCGGGGAG. Protein: CASGRGGE. From start to end, the CDR3 is CASGRGGELFF. V gene TRBV2 combines with J gene TRBJ2-2; 7 nucleotides agree with TRBD2. The read ends 3 residues before the CDR3 terminus; that terminus is restored from the germline J gene. Germline trimming cut 8 bases from V and 7 bases from J; bases unmatched to any gene: 1. This CDR3 has 11 amino acids. Germline CDR1 is SNHLY and CDR2 is FYNNEI.

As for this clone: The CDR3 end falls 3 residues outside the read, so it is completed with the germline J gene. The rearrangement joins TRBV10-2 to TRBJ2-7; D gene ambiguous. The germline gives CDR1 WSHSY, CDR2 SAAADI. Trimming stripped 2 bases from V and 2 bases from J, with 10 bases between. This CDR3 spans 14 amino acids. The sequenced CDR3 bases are TGCGCCAGCAGTGAGCGTCACAATGCCTACGAG. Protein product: CASSERHNAYE. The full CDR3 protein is CASSERHNAYEQYF.

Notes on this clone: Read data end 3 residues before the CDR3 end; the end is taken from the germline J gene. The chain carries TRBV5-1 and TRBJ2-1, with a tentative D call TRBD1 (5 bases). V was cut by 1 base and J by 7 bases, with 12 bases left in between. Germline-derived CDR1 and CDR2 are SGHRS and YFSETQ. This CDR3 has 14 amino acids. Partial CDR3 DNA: TGCGCCAGCAGCTTGTTAGGGGTTGGGAATGAG. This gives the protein CASSLLGVGNE. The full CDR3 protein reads CASSLLGVGNEQFF. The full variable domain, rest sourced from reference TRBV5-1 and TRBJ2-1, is KAGVTQTPRYLIKTRGQQVTLSCSPISGHRSVSWYQQTPGQGLQFLFEYFSETQRNKGNFPGRFSGRQFSNSRSEMNVSTLELGDSALYLCASSLLGVGNEQFFGPGTRLTVL.

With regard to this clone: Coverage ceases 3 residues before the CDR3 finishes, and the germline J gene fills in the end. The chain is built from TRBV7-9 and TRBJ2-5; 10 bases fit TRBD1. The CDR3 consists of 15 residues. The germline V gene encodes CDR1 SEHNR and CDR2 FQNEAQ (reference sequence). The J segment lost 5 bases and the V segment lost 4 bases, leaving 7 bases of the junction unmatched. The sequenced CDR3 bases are TGTGCCAGCAGCTCGGACAGGGGGAGAGGGGAGACC. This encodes CASSSDRGRGET. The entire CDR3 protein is CASSSDRGRGETQYF. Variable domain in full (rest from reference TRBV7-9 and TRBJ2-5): DTGVSQNPRHKITKRGQNVTFRCDPISEHNRLYWYRQTLGQGPEFLTYFQNEAQLEKSRLLSDRFSAERPKGSFSTLEIQRTEQGDSAMYLCASSSDRGRGETQYFGPGTRLLVL.

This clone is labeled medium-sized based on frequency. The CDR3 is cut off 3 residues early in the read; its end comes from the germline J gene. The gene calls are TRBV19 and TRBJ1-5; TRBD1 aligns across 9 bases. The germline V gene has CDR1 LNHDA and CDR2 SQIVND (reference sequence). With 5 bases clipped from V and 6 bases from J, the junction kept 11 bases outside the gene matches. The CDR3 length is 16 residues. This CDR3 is CASSVRPGQGLQPQHF. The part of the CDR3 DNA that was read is TGTGCCAGTAGTGTCCGACCGGGACAGGGTCTTCAGCCC. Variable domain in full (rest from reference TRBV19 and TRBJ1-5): DGGITQSPKYLFRKEGQNVTLSCEQNLNHDAMYWYRQDPGQGLRLIYYSQIVNDFQKGDIAEGYSVSREKKESFPLTVTSAQKNPTAFYLCASSVRPGQGLQPQHFGDGTRLSIL.

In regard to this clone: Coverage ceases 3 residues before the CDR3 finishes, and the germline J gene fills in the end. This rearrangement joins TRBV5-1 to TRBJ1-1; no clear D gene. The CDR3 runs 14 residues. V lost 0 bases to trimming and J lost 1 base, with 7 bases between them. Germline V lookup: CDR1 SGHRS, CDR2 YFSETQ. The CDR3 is CASSLDAGNTEAFF. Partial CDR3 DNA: TGCGCCAGCAGCTTGGATGCAGGGAACACTGAA.

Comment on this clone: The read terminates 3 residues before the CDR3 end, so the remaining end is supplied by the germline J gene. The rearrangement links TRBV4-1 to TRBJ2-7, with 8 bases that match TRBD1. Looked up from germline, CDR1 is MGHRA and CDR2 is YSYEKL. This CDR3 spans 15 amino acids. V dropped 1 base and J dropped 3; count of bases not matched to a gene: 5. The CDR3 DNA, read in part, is TGCGCCAGCAGCCAAGTGATCGGACAGGGCTACGAG. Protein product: CASSQVIGQGYE. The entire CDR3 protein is CASSQVIGQGYEQYF.

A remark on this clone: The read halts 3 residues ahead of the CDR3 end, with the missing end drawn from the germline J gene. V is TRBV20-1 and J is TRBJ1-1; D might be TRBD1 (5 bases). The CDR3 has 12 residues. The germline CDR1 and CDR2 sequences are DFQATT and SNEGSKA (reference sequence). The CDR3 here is CSARVRQSRAFF. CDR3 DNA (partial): TGCAGTGCTAGAGTCCGACAGTCAAGA.

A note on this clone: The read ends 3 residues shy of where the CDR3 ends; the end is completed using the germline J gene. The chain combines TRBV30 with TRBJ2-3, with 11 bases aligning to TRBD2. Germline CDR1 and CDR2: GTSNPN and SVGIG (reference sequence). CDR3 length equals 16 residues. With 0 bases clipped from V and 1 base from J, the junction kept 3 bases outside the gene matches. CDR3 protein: CAWSVLAGVGTDTQYF. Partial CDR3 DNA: TGTGCCTGGAGTGTACTAGCGGGAGTTGGCACAGATACG.

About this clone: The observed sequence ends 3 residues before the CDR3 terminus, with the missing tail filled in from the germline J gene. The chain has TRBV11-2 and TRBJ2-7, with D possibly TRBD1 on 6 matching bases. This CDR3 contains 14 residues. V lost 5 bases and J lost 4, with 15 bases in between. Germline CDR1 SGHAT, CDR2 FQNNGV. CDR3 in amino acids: CASSLNRVPYEQYF. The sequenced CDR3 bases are TGTGCCAGCAGCCTGAACAGGGTTCCATACGAG.

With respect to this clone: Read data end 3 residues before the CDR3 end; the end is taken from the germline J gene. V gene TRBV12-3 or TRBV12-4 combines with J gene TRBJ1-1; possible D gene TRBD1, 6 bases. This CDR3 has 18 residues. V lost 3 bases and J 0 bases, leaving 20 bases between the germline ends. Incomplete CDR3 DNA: TGTGCCAGCAGTTTTCTAGTACAGGGAAACTTCATGAACACTGAA. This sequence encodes CASSFLVQGNFMNTE. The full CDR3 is CASSFLVQGNFMNTEAFF.

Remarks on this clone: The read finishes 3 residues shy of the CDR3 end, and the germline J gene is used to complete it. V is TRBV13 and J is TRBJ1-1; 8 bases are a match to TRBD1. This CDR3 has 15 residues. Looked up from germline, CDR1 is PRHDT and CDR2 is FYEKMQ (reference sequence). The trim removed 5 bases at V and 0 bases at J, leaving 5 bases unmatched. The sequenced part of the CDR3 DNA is TGTGCCAGCAGCCCCCCAGGGGGCCTGAACACTGAA. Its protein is CASSPPGGLNTE. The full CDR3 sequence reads CASSPPGGLNTEAFF.

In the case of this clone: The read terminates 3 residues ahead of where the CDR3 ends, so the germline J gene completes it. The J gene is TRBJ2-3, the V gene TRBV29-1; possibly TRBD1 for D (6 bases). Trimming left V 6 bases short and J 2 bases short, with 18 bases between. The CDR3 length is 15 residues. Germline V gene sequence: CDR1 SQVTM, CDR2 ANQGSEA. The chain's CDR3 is CSVPTGWGNTDTQYF. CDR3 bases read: TGCAGCGTACCTACAGGGTGGGGGAACACAGATACG.

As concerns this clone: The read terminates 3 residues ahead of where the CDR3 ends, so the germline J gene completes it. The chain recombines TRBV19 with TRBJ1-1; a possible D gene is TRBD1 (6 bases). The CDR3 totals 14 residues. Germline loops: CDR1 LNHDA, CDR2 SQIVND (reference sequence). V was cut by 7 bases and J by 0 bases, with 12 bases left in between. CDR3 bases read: TGTGCCAGTACCGGCGACAGGTTGAACACTGAA. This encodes CASTGDRLNTE. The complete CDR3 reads CASTGDRLNTEAFF.

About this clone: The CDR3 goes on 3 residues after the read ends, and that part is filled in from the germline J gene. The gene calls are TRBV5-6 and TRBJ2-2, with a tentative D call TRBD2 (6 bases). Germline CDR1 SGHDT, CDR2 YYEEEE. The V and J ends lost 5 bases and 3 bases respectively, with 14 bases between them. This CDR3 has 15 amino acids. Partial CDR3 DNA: TGTGCCAGCAGAGGGGACTGGGGGGACACCGGGGAG. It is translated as CASRGDWGDTGE. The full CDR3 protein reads CASRGDWGDTGELFF. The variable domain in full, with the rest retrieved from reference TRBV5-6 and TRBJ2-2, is DAGVTQSPTHLIKTRGQQVTLRCSPKSGHDTVSWYQQALGQGPQFIFQYYEEEERQRGNFPDRFSGHQFPNYSSELNVNALLLGDSALYLCASRGDWGDTGELFFGEGSRLTVL.

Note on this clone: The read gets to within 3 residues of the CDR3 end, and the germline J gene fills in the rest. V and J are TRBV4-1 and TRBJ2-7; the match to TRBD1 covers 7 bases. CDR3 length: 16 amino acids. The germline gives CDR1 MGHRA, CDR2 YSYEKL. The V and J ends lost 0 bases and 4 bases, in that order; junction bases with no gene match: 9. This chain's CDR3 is CASSQDAARGFYEQYF. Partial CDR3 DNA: TGCGCCAGCAGCCAAGATGCGGCCAGGGGGTTTTACGAG.

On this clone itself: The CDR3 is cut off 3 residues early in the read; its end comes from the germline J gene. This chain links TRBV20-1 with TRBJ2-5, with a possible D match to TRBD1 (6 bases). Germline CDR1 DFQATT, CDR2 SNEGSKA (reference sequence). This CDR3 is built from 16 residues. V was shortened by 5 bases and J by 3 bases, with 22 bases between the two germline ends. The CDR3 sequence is CSALSAQGSIEETQYF. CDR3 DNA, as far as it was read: TGCAGTGCTCTCTCGGCTCAGGGGAGTATTGAAGAGACC.

The sequenced CDR3 bases are TGTGCCAGCAGCTTGGGGCCACAGGCCTCCTACGAG. Protein sequence: CASSLGPQASYE. The complete CDR3 protein is CASSLGPQASYEQYF. V gene TRBV7-6 combines with J gene TRBJ2-7; TRBD1 is a possible D gene (5 bases). The CDR3 end is not reached by the read, which stops 3 residues before it; the germline J gene fills it in. From germline, CDR1 is SGHVS and CDR2 FNYEAQ. Trimming cost V 3 bases and J 0 bases, with 12 bases left between them. The CDR3 has 15 residues.

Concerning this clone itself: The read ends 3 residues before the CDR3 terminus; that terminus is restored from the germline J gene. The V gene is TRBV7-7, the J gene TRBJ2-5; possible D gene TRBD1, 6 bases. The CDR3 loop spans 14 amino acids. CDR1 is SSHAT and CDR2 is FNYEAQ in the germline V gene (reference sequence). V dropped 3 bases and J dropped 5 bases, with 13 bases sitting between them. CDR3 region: CASSFSGDGETQYF. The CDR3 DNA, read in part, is TGTGCCAGCAGCTTTTCAGGGGACGGGGAGACC.

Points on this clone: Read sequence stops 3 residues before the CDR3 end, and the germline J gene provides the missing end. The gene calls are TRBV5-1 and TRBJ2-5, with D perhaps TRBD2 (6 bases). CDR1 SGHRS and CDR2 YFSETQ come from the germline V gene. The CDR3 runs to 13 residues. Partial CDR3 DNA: TGCGCCAGCACGGGGGAGGTACTAGATACC. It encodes CASTGEVLDT. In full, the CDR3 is CASTGEVLDTQYF.

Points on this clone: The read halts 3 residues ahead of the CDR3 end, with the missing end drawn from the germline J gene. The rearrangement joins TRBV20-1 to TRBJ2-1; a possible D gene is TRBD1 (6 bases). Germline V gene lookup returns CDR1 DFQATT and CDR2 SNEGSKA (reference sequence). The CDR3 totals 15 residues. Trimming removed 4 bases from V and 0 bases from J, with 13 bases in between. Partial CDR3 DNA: TGCAGTGCTAAAAGGACAGTTAGCTCCTACAATGAG. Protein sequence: CSAKRTVSSYNE. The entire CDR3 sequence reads CSAKRTVSSYNEQFF.

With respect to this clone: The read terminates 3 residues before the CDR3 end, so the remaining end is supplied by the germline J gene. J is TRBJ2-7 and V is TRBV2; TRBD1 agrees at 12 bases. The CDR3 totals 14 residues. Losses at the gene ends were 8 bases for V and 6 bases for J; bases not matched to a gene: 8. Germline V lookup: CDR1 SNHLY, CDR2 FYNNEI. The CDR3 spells CASAIGTGGSEQYF. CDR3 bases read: TGTGCCAGCGCGATCGGGACAGGGGGCTCCGAG.

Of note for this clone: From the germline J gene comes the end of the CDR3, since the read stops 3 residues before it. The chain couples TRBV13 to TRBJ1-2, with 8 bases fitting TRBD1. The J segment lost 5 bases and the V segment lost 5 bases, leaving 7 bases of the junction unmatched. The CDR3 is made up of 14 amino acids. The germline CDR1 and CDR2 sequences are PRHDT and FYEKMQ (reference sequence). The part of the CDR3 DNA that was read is TGTGCCAGCAGCCCTCAGCAGGGGGCTTATGGC. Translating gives CASSPQQGAYG. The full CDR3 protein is CASSPQQGAYGYTF.

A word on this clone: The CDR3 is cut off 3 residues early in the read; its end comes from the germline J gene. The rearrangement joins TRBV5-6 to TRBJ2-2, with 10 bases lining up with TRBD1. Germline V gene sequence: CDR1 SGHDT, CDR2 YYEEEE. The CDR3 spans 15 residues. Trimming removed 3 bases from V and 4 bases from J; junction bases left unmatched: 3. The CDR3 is CASSWGQGTTGELFF. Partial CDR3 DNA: TGTGCCAGCAGCTGGGGACAGGGGACCACCGGGGAG.

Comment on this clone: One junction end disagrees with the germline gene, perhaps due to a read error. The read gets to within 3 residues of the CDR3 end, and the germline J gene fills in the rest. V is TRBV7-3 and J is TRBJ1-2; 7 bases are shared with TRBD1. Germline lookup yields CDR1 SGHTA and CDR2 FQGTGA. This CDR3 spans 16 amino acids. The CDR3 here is CASSLTPDRVKDTYTF. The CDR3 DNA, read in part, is TGTGCCAGCAGCCTAACCCCCGACAGGGTCAAAGATACC. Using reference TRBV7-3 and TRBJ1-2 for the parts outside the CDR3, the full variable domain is GAGVSQTPSNKVTEKGKYVELRCDPISGHTALYWYRQSLGQGPEFLIYFQGTGAADDSGLPNDRFFAVRPEGSVSTLKIQRTERGDSAVYLCASSLTPDRVKDTYTFGSGTRLTVV.

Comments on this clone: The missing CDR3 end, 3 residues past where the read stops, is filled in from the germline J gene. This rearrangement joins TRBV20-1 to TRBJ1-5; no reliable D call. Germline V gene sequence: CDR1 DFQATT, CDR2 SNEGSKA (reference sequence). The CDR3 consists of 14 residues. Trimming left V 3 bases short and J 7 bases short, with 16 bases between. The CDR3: CSASGRGFQQPQHF. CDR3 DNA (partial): TGCAGTGCTAGTGGGCGCGGGTTTCAACAGCCC.

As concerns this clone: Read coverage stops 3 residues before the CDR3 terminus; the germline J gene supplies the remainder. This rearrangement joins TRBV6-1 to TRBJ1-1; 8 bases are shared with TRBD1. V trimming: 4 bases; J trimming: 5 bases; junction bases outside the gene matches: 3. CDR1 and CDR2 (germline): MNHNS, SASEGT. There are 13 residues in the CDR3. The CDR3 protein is CASSGTGKTEAFF. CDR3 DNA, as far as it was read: TGTGCCAGCAGTGGGACAGGGAAGACTGAA.

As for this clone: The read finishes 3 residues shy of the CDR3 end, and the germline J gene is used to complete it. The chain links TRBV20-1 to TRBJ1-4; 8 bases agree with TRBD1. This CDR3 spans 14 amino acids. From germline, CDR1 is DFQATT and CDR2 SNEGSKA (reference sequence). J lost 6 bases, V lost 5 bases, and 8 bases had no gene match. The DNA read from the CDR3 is TGCAGTGCTGGGTTGGCAGGGGGCGATGAAAAA. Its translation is CSAGLAGGDEK. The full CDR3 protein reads CSAGLAGGDEKLFF.